These 21 T cell receptor beta chains were sequenced from one sample in a study of T cell responses to AZD1222 COVID-19 vaccine. Repertoires were generated with immunoSEQ multiplex PCR, while TCRdb's copy carries only in-frame clones and drops some. The sample includes approximately 170,000 clones, almost 90% of them seen just once. The sample was peripheral blood, taken 28 days after the second AZD1222 dose. Receptor source: an adult who received the AZD1222 COVID-19 vaccine.

V usage is TRBV5-1 and J usage is TRBJ1-4; weak D call: TRBD1 (5 bases). CDR1 is SGHRS, CDR2 YFSETQ, per germline. CDR3 size: 14 residues. V lost 1 base and J lost 8, with 12 bases in between. CDR3 sequence (DNA): TGCGCCAGCAGCTTGCAGGGAGGCCAGGAAAAACTGTTTTTT. The encoded protein is CASSLQGGQEKLFF.

The chain joins TRBV5-1 to TRBJ2-5; D is ambiguous. The CDR3 length is 13 residues. Trimming removed 1 base at V and 1 base at J, with 5 bases between. CDR1 and CDR2 (germline): SGHRS, YFSETQ. The CDR3 coding sequence is TGCGCCAGCAGCTTGAACTTCCAAGAGACCCAGTACTTC. It translates to CASSLNFQETQYF.

The gene calls are TRBV7-9 and TRBJ1-2; tentative D call: TRBD1 (6 bases). This CDR3 contains 13 residues. Trimming shortened V by 5 bases and J by 4 bases, and 11 bases separated the two germline ends. In germline, CDR1 is SEHNR, CDR2 FQNEAQ (reference sequence). CDR3 DNA: TGTGCCAGCAGCCTTTCGGACAGCTATGGCTACACCTTC. It yields the protein CASSLSDSYGYTF.

This clone occurred once. The chain recombines TRBV5-4 with TRBJ2-3, with D possibly being TRBD1 (5 bases). Trimming pared 4 bases from V and 8 bases from J, leaving 14 bases between. There are 13 residues in the CDR3. Germline V gene sequence: CDR1 SGHNT, CDR2 YYREEE (reference sequence). The CDR3 bases are TGTGCCAGCAGCCCCGAAATTAGGGGTACGCAGTATTTT. This codes for CASSPEIRGTQYF.

V and J are TRBV7-6 and TRBJ2-2; D may be TRBD2 (5 bases). V was pared by 2 bases and J by 7 bases, with 11 bases between. This CDR3 is 14 amino acids long. Germline V gene lookup returns CDR1 SGHVS and CDR2 FNYEAQ. The CDR3 DNA is TGTGCCAGCAGCTTACTAGCAGGCTTCGGGGAGCTGTTTTTT. The encoded protein is CASSLLAGFGELFF. Filled out from reference TRBV7-6 and TRBJ2-2, the complete variable domain reads GAGVSQSPRYKVTKRGQDVALRCDPISGHVSLYWYRQALGQGPEFLTYFNYEAQQDKSGLPNDRFSAERPEGSISTLTIQRTEQRDSAMYRCASSLLAGFGELFFGEGSRLTVL.

The CDR3 reads CATSRDKGQNNSPLHF. CDR3 nucleotides: TGTGCCACCAGCAGAGACAAGGGACAAAATAATTCACCCCTCCACTTT. The rearrangement uses TRBV15 and TRBJ1-6, with D possibly being TRBD1 (6 bases). Deletions cut 0 bases from V and 5 bases from J, with 11 bases between. Germline loops: CDR1 LNHNV, CDR2 YYDKDF (reference sequence). The CDR3 sequence is 16 residues long.

The V and J genes are TRBV10-3 and TRBJ1-2; no reliable D call. The V gene's germline CDR1 is ENHRY and CDR2 SYGVKD. V lost 0 bases, J lost 2 bases, and 10 bases lay in between. This CDR3 has 15 residues. CDR3 bases: TGTGCCATCAGTGAGTCGCGGGAATCCAACTATGGCTACACCTTC. This sequence encodes CAISESRESNYGYTF.

The J gene is TRBJ1-6, the V gene TRBV2; 7 bases fit TRBD1. The J segment lost 7 bases and the V segment lost 5 bases, leaving 8 bases of the junction unmatched. There are 15 residues in the CDR3. Germline V gene sequence: CDR1 SNHLY, CDR2 FYNNEI. CDR3 protein: CASSQVGTENSPLHF. The DNA of the CDR3 is TGTGCCAGCAGTCAAGTAGGGACAGAGAATTCACCCCTCCACTTT. The entire variable domain, with the rest obtained from reference TRBV2 and TRBJ1-6, is as follows: EPEVTQTPSHQVTQMGQEVILRCVPISNHLYFYWYRQILGQKVEFLVSFYNNEISEKSEIFDDQFSVERPDGSNFTLKIRSTKLEDSAMYFCASSQVGTENSPLHFGNGTRLTVT.

V gene TRBV27 combines with J gene TRBJ1-6, with D perhaps matching TRBD1 (5 bases). Trimming cost V 6 bases and J 10 bases, with 16 bases left between them. This CDR3 is built from 14 residues. The V gene's germline CDR1 is MNHEY and CDR2 SMNVEV (reference sequence). CDR3 loop: CASSRDSGGSPLHF. CDR3 nucleotide sequence: TGTGCCAGCAGCCGGGACTCCGGGGGATCACCCCTCCACTTT.

The chain recombines TRBV5-5 with TRBJ2-7, with a weak D call TRBD1 (5 bases). Germline V gene data show CDR1 as SGHKS and CDR2 as YYEKEE (reference sequence). V was trimmed by 6 bases and J by 6 bases, leaving 13 bases between them. The CDR3 runs to 12 residues. The CDR3 loop reads CASTIGQGEQYF. CDR3 DNA: TGTGCCAGCACCATAGGCCAGGGCGAGCAGTACTTC.

J is TRBJ1-4 and V is TRBV4-1, with a tentative D call TRBD1 (5 bases). Germline V gene data show CDR1 as MGHRA and CDR2 as YSYEKL. Trimming cost V 2 bases and J 8 bases, with 12 bases left between them. There are 14 residues in the CDR3. CDR3 protein: CASSQRQREEKLFF. The CDR3 DNA reads as TGCGCCAGCAGCCAACGACAGCGGGAGGAAAAACTGTTTTTT.

This sequence joins TRBV12-3 or TRBV12-4 and TRBJ2-5; D not resolved. V was cut by 5 bases and J by 5 bases, with 9 bases left in between. This CDR3 spans 12 amino acids. As DNA, the CDR3 is TGTGCCAGCAGTCCCGGGTTGGAGACCCAGTACTTC. Its translation: CASSPGLETQYF.

The chain uses TRBV28 and TRBJ2-5; D may be TRBD1 (6 bases). Germline assignment: CDR1 MDHEN and CDR2 SYDVKM. V gave up 9 bases and J gave up 0 bases, with 11 bases separating them. The CDR3 consists of 13 residues. The CDR3 nucleotides are TGTGCCAGTAAGACAGGCTACCAAGAGACCCAGTACTTC. It yields the protein CASKTGYQETQYF.

The chain joins TRBV30 to TRBJ2-6, with a weak D call TRBD2 (5 bases). This CDR3 has 13 residues. Per germline, CDR1 GTSNPN and CDR2 SVGIG (reference sequence). V was trimmed by 3 bases and J by 3 bases, leaving 6 bases between them. The CDR3: CAWRRVGANVLTF. In nucleotides, the CDR3 is TGTGCCTGGAGGAGGGTTGGGGCCAACGTCCTGACTTTC.

This chain links TRBV21-1 with TRBJ1-2. TRBV21-1 is annotated as a pseudogene. The CDR3 loop spans 12 amino acids. The CDR3 region is CASSTGGGGYTF. The CDR3 nucleotides read TGTGCCAGCAGCACAGGGGGGGGTGGCTACACCTTC.

In its sample, this clone was seen a few times. This sequence joins TRBV5-1 and TRBJ1-1; TRBD1 aligns across 7 bases. This CDR3 contains 17 residues. The J segment lost 2 bases and the V segment lost 4 bases, leaving 14 bases of the junction unmatched. Germline CDR1 and CDR2: SGHRS and YFSETQ. CDR3 sequence reads: CASSPRTGVNFNTEAFF. CDR3 nucleotides: TGCGCCAGCAGCCCCCGGACAGGCGTAAATTTTAACACTGAAGCTTTCTTT.

CDR3 sequence: CASSSRIGGREKLFF. CDR3 nucleotide sequence: TGTGCCAGCAGTTCAAGGATAGGGGGGCGTGAAAAACTGTTTTTT. V is TRBV11-2 and J is TRBJ1-4; tentative D call: TRBD1 (6 bases). V dropped 6 bases and J dropped 7 bases, with 18 bases sitting between them. CDR1 SGHAT and CDR2 FQNNGV come from the germline V gene. The length of the CDR3 is 15 residues. Looking up the rest from reference TRBV11-2 and TRBJ1-4 gives the full variable domain: EAGVAQSPRYKIIEKRQSVAFWCNPISGHATLYWYQQILGQGPKLLIQFQNNGVVDDSQLPKDRFSAERLKGVDSTLKIQPAKLEDSAVYLCASSSRIGGREKLFFGSGTQLSVL.

This clone appeared once. V is TRBV12-3 or TRBV12-4 and J is TRBJ2-3; D is unresolved. The CDR3 spans 13 residues. V was shortened by 5 bases and J by 2 bases, with 8 bases between the two germline ends. The DNA for the CDR3 is TGTGCCAGCAGTGCAGGAATCACAGATACGCAGTATTTT. As protein: CASSAGITDTQYF.

This chain uses TRBV5-5 with TRBJ1-5, with D unclear. V was trimmed by 4 bases and J by 4 bases, leaving 12 bases between them. Germline-derived CDR1 and CDR2 are SGHKS and YYEKEE (reference sequence). The CDR3 loop spans 14 amino acids. The CDR3 coding sequence is TGTGCCAGCAGCGGGCCTGGCCGAAATCAGCCCCAGCATTTT. The encoded protein is CASSGPGRNQPQHF.

The rearrangement links TRBV3-1 (or the pseudogene TRBV3-2) to TRBJ2-7; D ambiguous. Germline assignment: CDR1 LGHDT and CDR2 YNNKEL (reference sequence). The CDR3 extends over 13 amino acids. V lost 1 base and J lost 2, with 6 bases in between. CDR3 in DNA: TGTGCCAGCAGCCAAGGCTCCACCTACGAGCAGTACTTC. Residues: CASSQGSTYEQYF.

The CDR3 DNA sequence: TGTGCCAGCAGCTTAGTTGGGACTAGCGGGGGGTACGAGCAGTACTTC. Translating it yields CASSLVGTSGGYEQYF. The genes are TRBV7-2 and TRBJ2-7; TRBD2 matches 15 bases. CDR1 and CDR2 (germline): SGHTA, FQGNSA. V was clipped by 1 base and J by 4 bases; unmatched bases: 2. The CDR3 contains 16 residues.